One and the same sample provided the 6 T cell receptor beta chains below, sequenced in a study of blood T cell repertoires in COVID-19. Profiling relied on immunoSEQ multiplex PCR, and the TCRdb table lists in-frame clones only, not all of them. The top ten clones hold 7% to 7.5% of a sample with 380,000 or so clones, approximately 86% of them seen once. The sample consisted of peripheral blood. All receptors come from a woman aged 55 to 70 with COVID-19, enrolled during active disease.

CDR3 region: CASSLAYFGTDTQYF. For the CDR3, the DNA is TGTGCCAGCAGCTTAGCTTATTTCGGCACAGATACGCAGTATTTT. J is TRBJ2-3 and V is TRBV7-2; the D is unclear. V was shortened by 0 bases and J by 1 base, with 8 bases between the two germline ends. The V gene's germline CDR1 is SGHTA and CDR2 FQGNSA. CDR3 length: 15 amino acids.

As DNA, the CDR3 is TGTGCCAGCAGTTTTCAGGGGGAAGCTTTCTTT. Translating it yields CASSFQGEAFF. The chain is built from TRBV12-3 or TRBV12-4 and TRBJ1-1; a weak D match, TRBD1 (6 bases). The CDR3 covers 11 residues. Trimming took off 3 bases at V and 8 bases at J, with 7 bases between the two ends.

This chain connects TRBV11-3 to TRBJ2-1; 10 positions match TRBD1. Germline V lookup: CDR1 SGHNT, CDR2 YENEEA. The CDR3 runs to 14 residues. V was clipped by 4 bases and J by 9 bases; unmatched bases: 6. In DNA, the CDR3 is TGTGCCAGCAGCTGGGGACAGGGGTTGGTTGAGCAGTTCTTC. Protein product: CASSWGQGLVEQFF.

This CDR3 reads CAISERGNEQFF. The CDR3 nucleotides read TGTGCCATCAGTGAACGCGGGAATGAGCAGTTCTTC. The gene calls are TRBV10-3 and TRBJ2-1, with D possibly matching TRBD2 (5 bases). Germline CDR1 reads ENHRY; CDR2 reads SYGVKD. CDR3 length: 12 amino acids. Between the trimmed V and J ends, which lost 3 bases and 7 bases, there was a span of 7 bases.

The V and J genes are TRBV11-2 and TRBJ1-1; 11 bases line up with TRBD1. In germline, CDR1 is SGHAT, CDR2 FQNNGV. The CDR3 contains 16 residues. With 3 bases clipped from V and 4 bases from J, the junction kept 7 bases outside the gene matches. CDR3 sequence: CASSFKSGTGGTEAFF. DNA of the CDR3: TGTGCCAGCAGCTTTAAATCGGGGACAGGGGGCACTGAAGCTTTCTTT.

This chain connects TRBV11-2 to TRBJ2-7, with 8 bases lining up with TRBD2. The ends lost 4 bases at V and 0 bases at J; junction bases unmatched: 11. Germline CDR1 is SGHAT and CDR2 is FQNNGV. This CDR3 spans 17 amino acids. CDR3 coding DNA: TGTGCCAGCAGCTCGGGGCTTTCGGGGGGGAGCTCCTACGAGCAGTACTTC. Its protein is CASSSGLSGGSSYEQYF.